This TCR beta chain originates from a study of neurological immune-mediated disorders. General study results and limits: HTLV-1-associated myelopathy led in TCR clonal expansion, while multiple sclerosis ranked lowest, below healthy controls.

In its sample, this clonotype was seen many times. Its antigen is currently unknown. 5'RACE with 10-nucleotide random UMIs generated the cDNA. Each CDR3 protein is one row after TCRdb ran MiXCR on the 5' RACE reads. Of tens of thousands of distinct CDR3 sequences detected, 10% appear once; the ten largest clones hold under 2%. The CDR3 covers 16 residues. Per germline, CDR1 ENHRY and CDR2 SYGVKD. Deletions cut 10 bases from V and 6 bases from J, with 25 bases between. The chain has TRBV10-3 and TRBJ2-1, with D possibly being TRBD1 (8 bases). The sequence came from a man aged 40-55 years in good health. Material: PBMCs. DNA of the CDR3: TGTGCCAGCGGGACTACGACAGGGGATTCAAGCAATGAGCAGTTCTTC. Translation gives CASGTTTGDSSNEQFF.